This T cell receptor beta chain was sequenced in a study of cytomegalovirus exposure and HLA in healthy donors. Study-wide results and caveats: It emerged from a later analysis that several of the most significant clusters appeared to be linked to common viral pathogens. In an earlier analysis, about 87% or about 30%: the productive usage of most TCR beta V segments.

The PCR contained 60 Vbeta and 13 Jbeta primers. In the original workflow: Later, roughly 77 million unique TCR beta chains were counted in an analysis, and some 10 million of them were shared. Method: immunoSEQ multiplex PCR; TCRdb's copy keeps in-frame clones and lacks some. V and J calls and clone size are as listed in that table; D and trimming were resolved from the DNA. This sample's clone table lists approximately 47,000 clones. The germline V gene has CDR1 MNHNS and CDR2 SASEGT. V lost 2 bases and J 7 bases, leaving 15 bases between the germline ends. The CDR3 sequence is 15 residues long. Concerning this clone itself: The antigen is unknown.

The TCR was taken from a male donor in good health and CMV-seronegative. The sample taken for sequencing was PBMCs. The rearrangement joins TRBV6-1 to TRBJ1-5; unclear D gene. This chain's CDR3 is CASSEWERRRQPQHF. CDR3 sequence (DNA): TGTGCCAGCAGTGAATGGGAGAGGAGAAGGCAGCCCCAGCATTTT.